This T cell receptor beta chain was recorded in a study of CD8 T cells in Susac syndrome. Sequencing of TCR beta, carried out with a high-throughput approach, was applied to CD8+ and CD4+ T cells from the blood. An amount of RNA that ranged from roughly 0.45 to 1 ug was reverse transcribed with random hexamers. immunoSEQ multiplex PCR amplified TCR beta CDR3 across 54 Vbeta, 13 Jbeta. TCRdb redid the calling of the immunoSEQ multiplex PCR reads with MiXCR, one entry per CDR3 protein. The table has over 80,000 distinct CDR3 sequences, around 93% seen once; the top ten hold approximately 0.31%. Germline V gene data show CDR1 as SGHDT and CDR2 as YYEEEE. This CDR3 has 11 amino acids. Between the trimmed V and J ends, which lost 0 bases and 6 bases, there was a span of 3 bases.

This chain joins TRBV5-6 and TRBJ1-2, with no clear D. The sample comprised CD8+ T cells from PBMCs. The source is a human donor in good health. CDR3 sequence (DNA): TGTGCCAGCAGCTTGGCCGATGGCTACACCTTC. It yields the protein CASSLADGYTF.